The 8 T cell receptor beta chains below were found in one sample sequenced in a study of blood T cell repertoires in COVID-19. Method: immunoSEQ multiplex PCR; TCRdb's copy keeps in-frame clones and lacks some. This sample carries 350,000 or so clones, roughly 86% of them seen once, and the ten largest clones take approximately 0.93%. The sequenced sample was PBMCs or T cells enriched from blood (not recorded which). Receptors originate from a woman aged 25 to 39 who had been exposed to COVID-19.

This clone was counted only a few times. The gene calls are TRBV19 and TRBJ2-7, with D uncertain. There are 16 residues in the CDR3. Germline assignment: CDR1 LNHDA and CDR2 SQIVND (reference sequence). Trimming took off 7 bases at V and 2 bases at J, with 21 bases between the two ends. CDR3 protein: CASIVDSLTLTYEQYF. The CDR3 nucleotides are TGTGCCAGTATAGTTGACTCCCTGACGCTCACCTACGAGCAGTACTTC.

In its sample, this clone was seen a few times. V is TRBV5-1 and J is TRBJ2-7; 7 bases align to TRBD2. CDR3 length equals 16 residues. J lost 2 bases, V lost 6 bases, and 14 bases had no gene match. Germline V gives CDR1 SGHRS, CDR2 YFSETQ. The CDR3 DNA follows: TGCGCCAGCACTATCCGCGGGGAGGGGCGTACCTACGAGCAGTACTTC. Amino acid sequence: CASTIRGEGRTYEQYF.

The V and J genes are TRBV5-1 and TRBJ2-3; perhaps TRBD1 as D (7 bases). Germline assignment: CDR1 SGHRS and CDR2 YFSETQ. Trimming left V 4 bases short and J 3 bases short, with 21 bases between. CDR3 size: 17 residues. The chain's CDR3 is CASSPDRWGAITDTQYF. In DNA, the CDR3 is TGCGCCAGCAGCCCGGACAGGTGGGGGGCGATAACAGATACGCAGTATTTT.

The V gene is TRBV5-1, the J gene TRBJ2-1; 9 bases fit TRBD1. This CDR3 is built from 14 residues. Trimming took 4 bases from V and 8 from J; bases not matched to a gene: 7. Germline V CDR1 and CDR2: SGHRS, YFSETQ. The CDR3, as DNA: TGCGCCAGCAGCGGCGGGACAGGGATCGATGAGCAGTTCTTC. It translates to CASSGGTGIDEQFF.

The chain links TRBV13 to TRBJ1-3; 7 nucleotides line up with TRBD1. Per the germline V gene, CDR1 is PRHDT and CDR2 is FYEKMQ (reference sequence). The V and J ends lost 4 bases and 6 bases, in that order; junction bases with no gene match: 9. There are 15 residues in the CDR3. The CDR3 spells CASSSKRGLENTIYF. CDR3 DNA: TGTGCCAGCAGCTCAAAGAGGGGGCTTGAAAACACCATATATTTT. The full variable domain, its missing parts supplied by reference TRBV13 and TRBJ1-3, is AAGVIQSPRHLIKEKRETATLKCYPIPRHDTVYWYQQGPGQDPQFLISFYEKMQSDKGSIPDRFSAQQFSDYHSELNMSSLELGDSALYFCASSSKRGLENTIYFGEGSWLTVV.

The chain uses TRBV4-1 and TRBJ2-7; 13 positions match TRBD2. The CDR3 contains 15 residues. CDR1 is MGHRA, CDR2 YSYEKL, per germline. V was clipped by 0 bases and J by 6 bases; unmatched bases: 2. CDR3 protein: CASSQERLAGGEQYF. The CDR3 DNA reads TGCGCCAGCAGCCAAGAAAGACTAGCGGGAGGCGAGCAGTACTTC.

The chain links TRBV5-1 to TRBJ2-7; tentative D call: TRBD2 (5 bases). This CDR3 region has 13 residues. Trimming shortened V by 0 bases and J by 2 bases, and 6 bases separated the two germline ends. Germline V gene sequence: CDR1 SGHRS, CDR2 YFSETQ. CDR3 bases: TGCGCCAGCAGCTTGGGAGCGGCCTACGAGCAGTACTTC. Its protein is CASSLGAAYEQYF.

The CDR3: CASSGEVTSSGNTIYF. CDR3 nucleotide sequence: TGTGCCAGCTCGGGAGAGGTGACGAGCTCTGGAAACACCATATATTTT. The V gene is TRBV18, the J gene TRBJ1-3, with D unresolved. CDR1 and CDR2 from the germline V gene are KGHSH and LQKENI. Trimming left V 6 bases short and J 0 bases short, with 15 bases between. The CDR3 spans 16 residues.